What follows are 23 T cell receptor beta chains derived from one specimen sequenced in a study of metastatic and nonmetastatic thyroid tumors. Ahead of thyroid surgery, no patient had received treatment of any kind. TCRdb re-called the PCR reads with MiXCR. The sample has tens of thousands of clones, 25% to 30% seen once. Sequencing was performed on blood. The receptors come from a male donor with papillary thyroid cancer or a benign thyroid nodule (not recorded which). Some clones in this sample may be carry-over from other donors' samples.

This clone was counted at least ten times. The rearrangement links TRBV5-1 to TRBJ1-1, with D uncertain. This CDR3 spans 16 amino acids. The germline V gene has CDR1 SGHRS and CDR2 YFSETQ. Trimming took off 1 base at V and 3 bases at J, with 16 bases between the two ends. CDR3 amino acids: CASSLSRLVEDTEAFF. CDR3 sequence (DNA): TGCGCCAGCAGCTTGTCTCGCTTGGTAGAGGACACTGAAGCTTTCTTT.

This clone was recorded at least ten times. The chain couples TRBV19 to TRBJ2-1, with 12 nucleotides matching TRBD2. Trimming removed 2 bases from V and 3 bases from J; junction bases left unmatched: 2. Per the germline V gene, CDR1 is LNHDA and CDR2 is SQIVND (reference sequence). This CDR3 is built from 16 residues. CDR3 in DNA: TGTGCCAGTAGTATACAACTAGCGGGAGGCTACAATGAGCAGTTCTTC. Translated: CASSIQLAGGYNEQFF.

The table lists this clone with many counts. This chain uses TRBV5-1 with TRBJ1-4; possible D gene TRBD1, 5 bases. The V gene's germline CDR1 is SGHRS and CDR2 YFSETQ. The CDR3 sequence is 15 residues long. V shed 5 bases and J shed 2 bases, with 13 bases lying between them. This CDR3 reads CASRGGGSTNEKLFF. CDR3 bases: TGCGCCAGCAGGGGCGGGGGATCGACTAATGAAAAACTGTTTTTT. The variable domain in full, with the rest retrieved from reference TRBV5-1 and TRBJ1-4, is KAGVTQTPRYLIKTRGQQVTLSCSPISGHRSVSWYQQTPGQGLQFLFEYFSETQRNKGNFPGRFSGRQFSNSRSEMNVSTLELGDSALYLCASRGGGSTNEKLFFGSGTQLSVL.

This clone was detected many times. The chain carries TRBV11-2 and TRBJ2-2; D possibly matches TRBD1 or TRBD2 (6 bases each). In germline, CDR1 is SGHAT, CDR2 FQNNGV. This CDR3 contains 15 residues. Trimming shortened V by 5 bases and J by 7 bases, and 17 bases separated the two germline ends. In DNA form, the CDR3 reads TGTGCCAGCAGCCCCGGGGGCCTGAGCGGCGGGGAGCTGTTTTTT. Translation: CASSPGGLSGGELFF.

This chain uses TRBV6-5 with TRBJ2-2, with a weak D call TRBD2 (5 bases). The germline CDR1 and CDR2 sequences are MNHEY and SVGAGI. V was trimmed by 1 base and J by 3 bases, leaving 12 bases between them. The CDR3 sequence is 16 residues long. The CDR3, as DNA: TGTGCCAGCAGTTACTATATCGCGGGTTACACCGGGGAGCTGTTTTTT. Amino acids: CASSYYIAGYTGELFF.

This clone was seen more than once but under ten times. The junction does not match germline at one end; this may be a read error. J is TRBJ2-7 and V is TRBV6-2 or TRBV6-3, with 8 bases fitting TRBD1. CDR3 length: 14 residues. Germline lookup yields CDR1 MNHEY and CDR2 SVGEGT. CDR3 sequence reads: CAISYWTGYYEQYF. CDR3 coding DNA: TGTGCCATCAGTTACTGGACAGGGTACTACGAGCAGTACTTC.

This clone is categorized as medium-sized. The V gene is TRBV6-1, the J gene TRBJ1-3; 7 bases are a match to TRBD1. CDR1 and CDR2 from the germline V gene are MNHNS and SASEGT. This CDR3 contains 14 residues. Trimming at V came to 6 bases and at J to 9 bases, leaving 11 bases not matched to a gene. The CDR3 sequence is CASRSGGGRSTIYF. For the CDR3, the DNA is TGTGCCAGCAGGTCAGGGGGGGGTCGGTCCACCATATATTTT.

The chain combines TRBV28 with TRBJ1-2, with D possibly being TRBD1 (5 bases). Trimming shortened V by 5 bases and J by 2 bases, and 12 bases separated the two germline ends. Germline CDR1 and CDR2: MDHEN and SYDVKM. CDR3 length: 14 amino acids. The CDR3 region has the DNA TGTGCCAGCAGTGGGGGAGGGGTAAACTATGGCTACACCTTC. It codes for CASSGGGVNYGYTF.

The chain couples TRBV4-2 to TRBJ2-2, with 11 bases aligning to TRBD2. The CDR3 has 19 residues. The V gene's germline CDR1 is LGHNA and CDR2 YNFKEQ. Trimming took 8 bases from V and 0 from J; bases not matched to a gene: 14. CDR3 region: CASEAGGLAGGTNTGELFF. The CDR3 nucleotides read TGTGCCAGCGAAGCCGGGGGGCTAGCGGGAGGTACGAACACCGGGGAGCTGTTTTTT.

The J gene is TRBJ1-3, the V gene TRBV28; a possible D gene is TRBD1 (6 bases). The CDR3 is 16 amino acids. Trimming shortened V by 6 bases and J by 1 base, and 16 bases separated the two germline ends. In germline, CDR1 is MDHEN, CDR2 SYDVKM. CDR3 DNA sequence: TGTGCCAGCAGCCGGTACAGGGAATTTTCTGGAAACACCATATATTTT. Translating gives CASSRYREFSGNTIYF.

In its sample, this clone was seen many times. The rearrangement uses TRBV13 and TRBJ2-3; TRBD2 aligns across 14 bases. With V trimmed by 5 bases and J by 6 bases, 10 bases remained unmatched. CDR1 is PRHDT, CDR2 FYEKMQ, per germline (reference sequence). The CDR3 extends over 17 amino acids. This CDR3 reads CASSLGLAGAPLDTQYF. CDR3 bases: TGTGCCAGCAGCCTGGGACTAGCGGGAGCCCCACTGGATACGCAGTATTTT.

The J gene is TRBJ2-3, the V gene TRBV20-1, with 8 bases lining up with TRBD2. The CDR3 is made up of 16 amino acids. After removal of 4 bases from V and 9 bases from J, the junction contained 18 bases not matched to a gene. Germline V gene data show CDR1 as DFQATT and CDR2 as SNEGSKA (reference sequence). This chain's CDR3 is CSATVFGRADATTQYF. The DNA for the CDR3 is TGCAGTGCTACCGTGTTCGGGAGGGCCGATGCTACGACGCAGTATTTT.

Ten or more counts support this clone. The chain recombines TRBV28 with TRBJ1-5; possible D gene TRBD1, 5 bases. Germline loops: CDR1 MDHEN, CDR2 SYDVKM. V gave up 2 bases and J gave up 11 bases, with 16 bases separating them. The CDR3 loop spans 14 amino acids. The CDR3 nucleotides read TGTGCCAGCAGTTTAAACTGGGACGTGTCGGCCCAGCATTTT. Protein sequence: CASSLNWDVSAQHF. Drawing the rest from reference TRBV28 and TRBJ1-5, the complete variable domain is DVKVTQSSRYLVKRTGEKVFLECVQDMDHENMFWYRQDPGLGLRLIYFSYDVKMKEKGDIPEGYSVSREKKERFSLILESASTNQTSMYLCASSLNWDVSAQHFGDGTRLSIL.

The chain uses TRBV6-1 and TRBJ1-2; possible D gene TRBD1, 6 bases. Germline CDR1 is MNHNS and CDR2 is SASEGT. V lost 6 bases and J 4 bases, leaving 18 bases between the germline ends. The CDR3 is made up of 15 amino acids. The CDR3 coding sequence is TGTGCCAGCAGCGCCACAGGGCTCCAATCCTATGGCTACACCTTC. Its translation is CASSATGLQSYGYTF.

Notes on this clone: One end of the junction does not line up with germline, which may come from a read error. The rearrangement links TRBV12-3 or TRBV12-4 to TRBJ2-3, with D possibly being TRBD1 (5 bases). The length of the CDR3 is 15 residues. In nucleotides, the CDR3 is TGTGCCAGCAGTCCACGGTGGGGAAGCACAGGTACGCAGTATTTT. Protein: CASSPRWGSTGTQYF.

This clone was counted many times. The gene calls are TRBV6-5 and TRBJ2-7; no firm D call. The V end was cut by 2 bases, the J end by 0 bases, with 11 bases between. The CDR3 has 15 amino acids. Per germline, CDR1 MNHEY and CDR2 SVGAGI. In DNA form, the CDR3 reads TGTGCCAGCAGTTACCAGCGTAGGAGCTCCTACGAGCAGTACTTC. Translated, it gives CASSYQRRSSYEQYF.

Written as DNA, the CDR3 is TGTGCCAGCAGATCGGGGACTGAGTCTTTCTTT. It yields the protein CASRSGTESFF. The chain joins TRBV6-1 to TRBJ1-1; D is possibly TRBD1 (5 bases). With 6 bases removed from V and 12 bases from J, the gap between germline ends came to 14 bases. CDR3 length equals 11 residues. CDR1 MNHNS and CDR2 SASEGT come from the germline V gene.

Comments on this clone: One end of the junction does not line up with germline, which may come from a read error. This chain joins TRBV2 and TRBJ2-3; D remains unclear. Germline CDR1 and CDR2: SNHLY and FYNNEI. The CDR3 sequence is 13 residues long. CDR3 nucleotides: TGTGCCAGCCGGCTGGACCGCACACATACGCAGTATTTT. Protein: CASRLDRTHTQYF.

The table lists this clone with a count of one. The genes are TRBV6-1 and TRBJ2-7; TRBD1 is a possible D gene (7 bases). Germline V lookup: CDR1 MNHNS, CDR2 SASEGT. The CDR3 length is 16 residues. The V end lost 1 base, the J end lost 0 bases, and 13 bases lay between the germline ends. For the CDR3, the DNA is TGTGCCAGCAGTGAAGACTTTCAGGGGGGCTCCTACGAGCAGTACTTC. It is translated as CASSEDFQGGSYEQYF.

In its sample, this clone was seen a few times. The chain joins TRBV6-1 to TRBJ2-3; TRBD2 is a possible D gene (6 bases). CDR1 MNHNS and CDR2 SASEGT come from the germline V gene. There are 16 residues in the CDR3. The ends were cut back, 3 bases at V and 2 bases at J, with 15 bases in the middle. CDR3 DNA sequence: TGTGCCAGCAGTGACGGTTCAGGAGGGTCCACAGATACGCAGTATTTT. Its translation is CASSDGSGGSTDTQYF.

In its sample, this clone was seen many times. Distinct nucleotide sequences in the sample also encode this CDR3. CDR3 DNA sequence: TGTGCCAGCAGCGGGGAGACAGGGTTCAAATCACCCCTCCACTTT. This codes for CASSGETGFKSPLHF. J is TRBJ1-6 and V is TRBV5-4; 7 bases match TRBD1. Germline V CDR1 and CDR2: SGHNT, YYREEE (reference sequence). Trimming at V came to 4 bases and at J to 10 bases, leaving 11 bases not matched to a gene. There are 15 residues in the CDR3.

In this sample, this clone turned up many times. This sequence joins TRBV30 and TRBJ2-5; D uncertain. V was clipped by 4 bases and J by 5 bases, with 17 bases between them. Germline assignment: CDR1 GTSNPN and CDR2 SVGIG (reference sequence). This CDR3 spans 14 amino acids. The CDR3 sequence: CAWTIPGLGETQYF. CDR3 DNA sequence: TGTGCCTGGACGATTCCCGGATTGGGGGAGACCCAGTACTTC.

This clone was recorded once. The chain couples TRBV11-1 to TRBJ2-5; D perhaps matches TRBD1 (5 bases). The CDR3 length is 14 residues. Trimming left V 1 base short and J 5 bases short, with 11 bases between. Germline-derived CDR1 and CDR2 are SGHAT and FQDESV (reference sequence). Here the CDR3 DNA reads TGTGCCAGCAGCTTAGGGAAAGGGGTGGAGACCCAGTACTTC. Amino acid sequence: CASSLGKGVETQYF.